This TCR beta chain is from a study of human T cells and chemical hapten exposure. About the research overall: Sensitizing treatment utilized 2% DPC over a 2 cm by 2 cm portion of upper inner arm skin. Study-wide results and limits: Expanded TCRs created a significantly greater count of big CDR3 similarity clusters than controls did.

Individual cDNA molecules each carried unique molecular identifiers attached by the library. TCRdb re-called the RACE reads with MiXCR, one entry per CDR3 protein. The table has around 350,000 distinct CDR3 sequences, 4.5% to 5.5% seen once. This CDR3 spans 15 amino acids. The ends were cut back, 0 bases at V and 2 bases at J, with 11 bases in the middle. The germline V gene encodes CDR1 SGHRS and CDR2 YFSETQ. As for time point: pre-sensitization, week 0. Treatment meaning: therapeutic diphenylcyclopropenone sensitization with weekly scalp DPC. This clonotype has a count of ten or more. Its specificity is not known.

The chain couples TRBV5-1 to TRBJ2-5; TRBD2 is a possible D gene (5 bases). This TCR derives from a woman between 18 and 29 years old with alopecia areata. Some clones in this sample may be carry-over from other donors' samples. Sequenced here: whole blood, sampled in connection with sensitization to the hapten diphenylcyclopropenone (DPC). CDR3 nucleotide sequence: TGCGCCAGCAGCTTGGCCCTCGGGGATCAAGAGACCCAGTACTTC. This sequence encodes CASSLALGDQETQYF.